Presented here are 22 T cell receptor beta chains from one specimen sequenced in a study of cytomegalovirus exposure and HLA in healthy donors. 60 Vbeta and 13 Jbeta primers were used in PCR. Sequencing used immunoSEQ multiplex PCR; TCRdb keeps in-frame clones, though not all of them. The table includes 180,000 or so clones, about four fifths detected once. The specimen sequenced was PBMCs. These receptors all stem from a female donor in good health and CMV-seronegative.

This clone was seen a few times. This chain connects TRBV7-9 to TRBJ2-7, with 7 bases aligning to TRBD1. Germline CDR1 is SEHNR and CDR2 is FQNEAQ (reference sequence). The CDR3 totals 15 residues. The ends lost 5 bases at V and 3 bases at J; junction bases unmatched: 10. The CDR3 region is CASSPKTGKGYEQYF. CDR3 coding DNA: TGTGCCAGCAGCCCTAAGACAGGGAAAGGCTACGAGCAGTACTTC.

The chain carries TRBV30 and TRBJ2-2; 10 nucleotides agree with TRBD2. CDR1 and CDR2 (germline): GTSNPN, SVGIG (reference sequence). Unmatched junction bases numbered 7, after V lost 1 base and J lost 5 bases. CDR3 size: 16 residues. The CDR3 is CAWSGAGGGGTGELFF. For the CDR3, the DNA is TGTGCCTGGAGTGGAGCGGGAGGGGGCGGAACCGGGGAGCTGTTTTTT.

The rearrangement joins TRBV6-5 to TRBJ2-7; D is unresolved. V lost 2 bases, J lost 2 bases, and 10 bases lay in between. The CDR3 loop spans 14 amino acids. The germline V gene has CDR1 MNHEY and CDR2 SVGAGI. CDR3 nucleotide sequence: TGTGCCAGCAGTTACGACAAGCTTACCTACGAGCAGTACTTC. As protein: CASSYDKLTYEQYF.

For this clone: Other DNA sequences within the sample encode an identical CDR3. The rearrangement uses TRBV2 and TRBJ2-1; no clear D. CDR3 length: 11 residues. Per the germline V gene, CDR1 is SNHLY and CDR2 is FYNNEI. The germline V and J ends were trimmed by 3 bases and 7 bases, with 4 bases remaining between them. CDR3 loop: CASSERNEQFF. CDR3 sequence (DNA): TGTGCCAGCAGTGAGAGGAATGAGCAGTTCTTC.

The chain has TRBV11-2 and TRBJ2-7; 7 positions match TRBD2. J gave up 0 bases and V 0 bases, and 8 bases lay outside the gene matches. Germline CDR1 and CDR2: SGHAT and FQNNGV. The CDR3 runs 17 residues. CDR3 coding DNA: TGTGCCAGCAGCTTAGATCTCGGGACTATAAGCTCCTACGAGCAGTACTTC. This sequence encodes CASSLDLGTISSYEQYF.

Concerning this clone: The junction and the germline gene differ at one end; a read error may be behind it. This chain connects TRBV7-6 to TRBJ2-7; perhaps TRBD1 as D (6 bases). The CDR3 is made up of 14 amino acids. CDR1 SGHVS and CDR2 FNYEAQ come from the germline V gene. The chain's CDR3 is CASSLSGASSEQYF. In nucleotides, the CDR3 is TGTGCCAGCAGCTTATCAGGGGCCTCCTCCGAGCAGTACTTC. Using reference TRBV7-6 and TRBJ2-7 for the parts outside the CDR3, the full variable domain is GAGVSQSPRYKVTKRGQDVALRCDPISGHVSLYWYRQALGQGPEFLTYFNYEAQQDKSGLPNDRFSAERPEGSISTLTIQRTEQRDSAMYRCASSLSGASSEQYFGPGTRLTVT.

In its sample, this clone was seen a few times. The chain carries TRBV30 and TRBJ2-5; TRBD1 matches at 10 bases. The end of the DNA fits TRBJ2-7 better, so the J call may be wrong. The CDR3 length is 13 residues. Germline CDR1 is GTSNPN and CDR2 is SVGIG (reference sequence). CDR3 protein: CAWYTGTGDEQYF. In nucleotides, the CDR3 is TGTGCCTGGTACACCGGGACAGGGGACGAGCAGTACTTC.

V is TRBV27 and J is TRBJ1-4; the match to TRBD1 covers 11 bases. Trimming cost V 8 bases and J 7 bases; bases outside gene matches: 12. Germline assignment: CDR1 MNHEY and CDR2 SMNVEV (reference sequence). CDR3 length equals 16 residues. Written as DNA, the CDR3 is TGTGCCAGCTCTGGGACAGGGGGATCATATTTTGAAAAACTGTTTTTT. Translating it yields CASSGTGGSYFEKLFF.

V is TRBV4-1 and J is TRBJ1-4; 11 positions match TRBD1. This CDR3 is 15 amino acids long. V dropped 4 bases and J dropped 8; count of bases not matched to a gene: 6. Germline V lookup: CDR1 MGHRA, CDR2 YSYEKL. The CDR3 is CASSRGTGGVEKLFF. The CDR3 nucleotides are TGCGCCAGCAGCCGCGGGACAGGGGGTGTAGAAAAACTGTTTTTT.

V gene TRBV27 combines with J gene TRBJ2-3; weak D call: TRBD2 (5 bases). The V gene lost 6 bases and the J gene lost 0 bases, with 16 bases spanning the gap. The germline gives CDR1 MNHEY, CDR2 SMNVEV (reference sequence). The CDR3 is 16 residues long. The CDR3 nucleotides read TGTGCCAGCAGGCCCCCCGGACGGGATAGCACAGATACGCAGTATTTT. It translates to CASRPPGRDSTDTQYF.

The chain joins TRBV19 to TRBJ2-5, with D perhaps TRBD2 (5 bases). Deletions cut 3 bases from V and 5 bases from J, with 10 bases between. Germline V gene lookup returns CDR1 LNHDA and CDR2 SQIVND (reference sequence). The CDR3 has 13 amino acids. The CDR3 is CASSIPGTETQYF. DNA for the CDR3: TGTGCCAGTAGTATTCCGGGAACGGAGACCCAGTACTTC.

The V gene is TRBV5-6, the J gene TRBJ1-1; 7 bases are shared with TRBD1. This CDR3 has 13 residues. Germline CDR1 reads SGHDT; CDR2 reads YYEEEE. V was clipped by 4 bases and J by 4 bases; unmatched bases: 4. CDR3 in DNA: TGTGCCAGCAGCCACGACAGGGTCACTGAAGCTTTCTTT. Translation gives CASSHDRVTEAFF.

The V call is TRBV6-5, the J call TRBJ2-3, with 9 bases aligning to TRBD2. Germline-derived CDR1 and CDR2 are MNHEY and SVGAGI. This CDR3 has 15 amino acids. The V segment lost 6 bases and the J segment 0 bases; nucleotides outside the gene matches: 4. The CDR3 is CASSPSGESTDTQYF. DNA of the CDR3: TGTGCCAGCAGCCCTAGCGGGGAGAGCACAGATACGCAGTATTTT.

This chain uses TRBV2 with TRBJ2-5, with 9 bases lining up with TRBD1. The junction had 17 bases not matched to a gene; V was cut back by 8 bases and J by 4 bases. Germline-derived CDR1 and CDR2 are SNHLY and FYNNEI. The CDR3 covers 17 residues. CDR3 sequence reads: CASLEPPDRGFSETQYF. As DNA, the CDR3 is TGTGCCAGCTTGGAGCCCCCGGACAGGGGATTTTCAGAGACCCAGTACTTC.

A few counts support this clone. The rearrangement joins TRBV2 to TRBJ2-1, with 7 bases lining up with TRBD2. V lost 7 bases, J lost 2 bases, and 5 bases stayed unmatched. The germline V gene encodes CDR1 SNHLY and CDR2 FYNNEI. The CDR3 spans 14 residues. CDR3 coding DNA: TGTGCCAGCAAAGCGGGACTTGCCTACAATGAGCAGTTCTTC. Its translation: CASKAGLAYNEQFF.

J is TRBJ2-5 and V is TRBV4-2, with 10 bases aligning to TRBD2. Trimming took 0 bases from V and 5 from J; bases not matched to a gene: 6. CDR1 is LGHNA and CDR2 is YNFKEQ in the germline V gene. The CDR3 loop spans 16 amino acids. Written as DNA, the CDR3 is TGTGCCAGCAGCCAAGATGCACTAGCGGGGATCGAGACCCAGTACTTC. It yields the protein CASSQDALAGIETQYF.

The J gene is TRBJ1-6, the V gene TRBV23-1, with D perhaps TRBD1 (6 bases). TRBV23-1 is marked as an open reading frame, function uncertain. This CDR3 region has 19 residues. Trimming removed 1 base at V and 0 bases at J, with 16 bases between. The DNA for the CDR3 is TGCGCCAGCAGTCAATTTCCAGGGGACATAAACTCCTATAATTCACCCCTCCACTTT. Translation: CASSQFPGDINSYNSPLHF.

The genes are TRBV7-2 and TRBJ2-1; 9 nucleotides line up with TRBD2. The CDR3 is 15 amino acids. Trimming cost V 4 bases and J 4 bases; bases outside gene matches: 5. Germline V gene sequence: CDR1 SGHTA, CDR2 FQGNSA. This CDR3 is CASSYQAGGYNEQFF. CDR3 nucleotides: TGTGCCAGCAGCTACCAAGCGGGGGGTTACAATGAGCAGTTCTTC. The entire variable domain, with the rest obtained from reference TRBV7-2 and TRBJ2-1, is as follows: GAGVSQSPSNKVTEKGKDVELRCDPISGHTALYWYRQSLGQGLEFLIYFQGNSAPDKSGLPSDRFSAERTGGSVSTLTIQRTQQEDSAVYLCASSYQAGGYNEQFFGPGTRLTVL.

CDR3 in DNA: TGCGCCAGCAGCTTGGCTGTGGGACTAGCGGACTCCTACGAGCAGTACTTC. This sequence encodes CASSLAVGLADSYEQYF. The V call is TRBV5-1, the J call TRBJ2-7; 11 nucleotides line up with TRBD2. The V gene end was trimmed by 0 bases and the J gene end by 0 bases; junction bases not matched to a gene: 5. CDR1 is SGHRS and CDR2 is YFSETQ in the germline V gene. There are 17 residues in the CDR3.

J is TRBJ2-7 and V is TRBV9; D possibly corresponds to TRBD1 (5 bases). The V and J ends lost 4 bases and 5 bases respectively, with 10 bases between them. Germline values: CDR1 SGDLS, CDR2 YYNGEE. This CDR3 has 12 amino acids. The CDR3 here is CASSPQGNEQYF. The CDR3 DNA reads TGTGCCAGCAGCCCCCAGGGTAACGAGCAGTACTTC.

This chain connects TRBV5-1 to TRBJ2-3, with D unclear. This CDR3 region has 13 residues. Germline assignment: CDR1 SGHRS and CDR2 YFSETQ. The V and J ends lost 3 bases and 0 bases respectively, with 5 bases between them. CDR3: CASSYTSTDTQYF. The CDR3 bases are TGCGCCAGCAGCTATACTAGCACAGATACGCAGTATTTT.

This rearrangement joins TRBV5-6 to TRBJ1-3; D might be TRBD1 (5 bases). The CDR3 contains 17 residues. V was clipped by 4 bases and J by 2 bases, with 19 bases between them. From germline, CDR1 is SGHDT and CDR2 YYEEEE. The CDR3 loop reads CASSPWRGRSAGNTIYF. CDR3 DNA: TGTGCCAGCAGCCCGTGGAGGGGACGGAGCGCTGGAAACACCATATATTTT.